This T cell receptor beta chain comes out of a study of blood T cell repertoires in COVID-19. Methods used by the authors: Estimates of nucleated cell counts were drawn from the amplification of reference gene primers. The table came from immunoSEQ multiplex PCR; TCRdb's copy has only in-frame clones and leaves some out. V, J and clone size derive from that table, while D and trimming were established from the DNA sequence. The table records approximately 180,000 clones, 65% to 85% of them present only once. J lost 0 bases, V lost 3 bases, and 4 bases had no gene match. The germline V gene encodes CDR1 LNHDA and CDR2 SQIVND (reference sequence). This CDR3 comprises 17 residues.

Material for sequencing was peripheral blood. The gene calls are TRBV19 and TRBJ2-1, with 11 nucleotides matching TRBD2. The sequence derives from a woman in her thirties or forties with COVID-19, enrolled during active disease. CDR3 sequence reads: CASSIVLAGASYNEQFF. The CDR3 nucleotides read TGTGCCAGTAGTATCGTACTAGCGGGGGCCTCCTACAATGAGCAGTTCTTC.